This T cell receptor beta chain appears in the sequencing data of a study of identical twins' blood T cells. This clonotype was seen only a few times. A previously described protocol, modified, built RNA-based TCR cDNA libraries. One entry per CDR3 protein results from TCRdb running MiXCR on the 5' RACE reads. The sample records hundreds of thousands of distinct CDR3 sequences, approximately 30% being singletons. The sample comprised PBMCs. This receptor was obtained from a woman aged 18-49 years in good health.

In DNA, the CDR3 is TGTGCCAGCAGCTTAGGTGTGATCGATGAGCAGTTCTTC. Protein product: CASSLGVIDEQFF. This chain connects TRBV7-2 to TRBJ2-1, with unresolved D. This CDR3 has 13 amino acids. The germline CDR1 and CDR2 sequences are SGHTA and FQGNSA. V dropped 1 base and J dropped 8 bases, with 9 bases sitting between them.